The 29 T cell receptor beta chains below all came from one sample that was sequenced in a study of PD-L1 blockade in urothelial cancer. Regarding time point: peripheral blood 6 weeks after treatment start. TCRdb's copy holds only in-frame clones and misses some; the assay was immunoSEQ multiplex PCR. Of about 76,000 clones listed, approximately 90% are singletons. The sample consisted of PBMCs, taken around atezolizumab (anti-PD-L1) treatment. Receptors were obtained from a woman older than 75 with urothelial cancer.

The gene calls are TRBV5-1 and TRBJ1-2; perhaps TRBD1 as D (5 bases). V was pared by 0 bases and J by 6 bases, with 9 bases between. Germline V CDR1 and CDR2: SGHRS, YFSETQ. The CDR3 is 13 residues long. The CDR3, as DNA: TGCGCCAGCAGCTTGGAAAAGGGGCATGGCTACACCTTC. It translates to CASSLEKGHGYTF.

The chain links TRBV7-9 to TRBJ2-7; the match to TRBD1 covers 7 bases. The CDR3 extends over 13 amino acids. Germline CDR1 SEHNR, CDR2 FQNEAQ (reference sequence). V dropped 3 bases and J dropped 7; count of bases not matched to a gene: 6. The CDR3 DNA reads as TGTGCCAGCAGCTTCGGAACCAGGGGGGAGCAGTACTTC. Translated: CASSFGTRGEQYF.

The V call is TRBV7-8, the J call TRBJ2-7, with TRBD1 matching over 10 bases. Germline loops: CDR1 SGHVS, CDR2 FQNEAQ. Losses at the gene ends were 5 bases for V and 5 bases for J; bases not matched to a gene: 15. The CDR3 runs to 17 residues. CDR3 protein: CASSPETGGANFDEQYF. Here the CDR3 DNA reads TGTGCCAGCAGCCCCGAGACAGGGGGCGCGAATTTCGACGAGCAGTACTTC.

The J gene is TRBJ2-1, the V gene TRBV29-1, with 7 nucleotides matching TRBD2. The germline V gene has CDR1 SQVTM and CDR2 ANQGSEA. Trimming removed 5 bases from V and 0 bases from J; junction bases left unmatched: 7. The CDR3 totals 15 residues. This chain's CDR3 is CSVFSGGRSYNEQFF. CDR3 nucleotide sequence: TGCAGCGTTTTTTCGGGAGGCCGCTCCTACAATGAGCAGTTCTTC.

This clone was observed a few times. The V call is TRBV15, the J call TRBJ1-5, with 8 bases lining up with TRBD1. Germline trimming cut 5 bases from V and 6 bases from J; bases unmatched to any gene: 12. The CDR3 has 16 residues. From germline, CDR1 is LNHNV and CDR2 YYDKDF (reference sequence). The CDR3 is CATSRRSTGAGQPQHF. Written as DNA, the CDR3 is TGTGCCACCAGCCGACGTTCGACAGGGGCTGGTCAGCCCCAGCATTTT.

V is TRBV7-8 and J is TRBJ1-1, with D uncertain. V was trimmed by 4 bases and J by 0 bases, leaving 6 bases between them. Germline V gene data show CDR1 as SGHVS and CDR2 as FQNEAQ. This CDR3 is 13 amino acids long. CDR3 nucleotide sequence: TGTGCCAGCAGCTCTCCCCTGAACACTGAAGCTTTCTTT. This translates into CASSSPLNTEAFF.

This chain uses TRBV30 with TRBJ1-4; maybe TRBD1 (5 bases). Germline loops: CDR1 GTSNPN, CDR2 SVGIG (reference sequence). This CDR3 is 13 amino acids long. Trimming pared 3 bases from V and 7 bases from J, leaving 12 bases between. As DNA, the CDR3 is TGTGCCTGGAGGACTCTCGGGGGTGAAAAACTGTTTTTT. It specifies CAWRTLGGEKLFF. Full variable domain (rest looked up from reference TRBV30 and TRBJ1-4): SQTIHQWPATLVQPVGSPLSLECTVEGTSNPNLYWYRQAAGRGLQLLFYSVGIGQISSEVPQNLSASRPQDRQFILSSKKLLLSDSGFYLCAWRTLGGEKLFFGSGTQLSVL.

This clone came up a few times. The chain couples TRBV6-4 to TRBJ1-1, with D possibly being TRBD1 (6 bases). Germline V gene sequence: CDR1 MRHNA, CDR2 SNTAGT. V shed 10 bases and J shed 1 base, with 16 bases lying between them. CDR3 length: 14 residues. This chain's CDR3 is CATSATGANTEAFF. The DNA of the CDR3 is TGTGCCACCTCAGCGACAGGCGCGAACACTGAAGCTTTCTTT.

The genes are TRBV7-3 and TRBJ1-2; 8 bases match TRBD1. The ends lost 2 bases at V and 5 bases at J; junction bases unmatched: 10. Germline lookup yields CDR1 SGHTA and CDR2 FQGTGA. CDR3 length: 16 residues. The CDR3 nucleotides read TGTGCCAGCAGCTTATGGTCAGGGGGCACACCTTATGGCTACACCTTC. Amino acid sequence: CASSLWSGGTPYGYTF. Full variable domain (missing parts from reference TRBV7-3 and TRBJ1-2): GAGVSQTPSNKVTEKGKYVELRCDPISGHTALYWYRQSLGQGPEFLIYFQGTGAADDSGLPNDRFFAVRPEGSVSTLKIQRTERGDSAVYLCASSLWSGGTPYGYTFGSGTRLTVV.

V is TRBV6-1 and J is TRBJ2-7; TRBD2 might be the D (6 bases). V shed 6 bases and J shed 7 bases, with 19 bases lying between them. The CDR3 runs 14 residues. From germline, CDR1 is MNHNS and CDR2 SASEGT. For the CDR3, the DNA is TGTGCCAGCAGGGTGGGGAGGAGCGCGGGGGAGCAGTACTTC. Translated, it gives CASRVGRSAGEQYF.

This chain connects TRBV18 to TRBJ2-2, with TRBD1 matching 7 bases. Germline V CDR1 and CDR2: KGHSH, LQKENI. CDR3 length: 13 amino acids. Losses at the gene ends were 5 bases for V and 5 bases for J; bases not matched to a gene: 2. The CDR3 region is CASSLQGTGELFF. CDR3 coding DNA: TGTGCCAGCTCATTACAGGGGACCGGGGAGCTGTTTTTT.

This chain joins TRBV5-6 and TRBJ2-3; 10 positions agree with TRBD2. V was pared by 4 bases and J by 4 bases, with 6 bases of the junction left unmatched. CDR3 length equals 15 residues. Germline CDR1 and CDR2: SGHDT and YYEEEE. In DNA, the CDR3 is TGTGCCAGCAGCCTATACCTAGCGGGAGCAGATACGCAGTATTTT. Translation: CASSLYLAGADTQYF.

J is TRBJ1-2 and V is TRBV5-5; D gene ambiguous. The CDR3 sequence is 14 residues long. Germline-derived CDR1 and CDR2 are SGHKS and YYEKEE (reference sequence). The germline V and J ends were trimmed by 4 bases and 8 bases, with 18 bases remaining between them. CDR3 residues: CASSLQRVGRGYTF. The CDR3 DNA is TGTGCCAGCAGCCTACAGAGGGTGGGTCGGGGCTACACCTTC.

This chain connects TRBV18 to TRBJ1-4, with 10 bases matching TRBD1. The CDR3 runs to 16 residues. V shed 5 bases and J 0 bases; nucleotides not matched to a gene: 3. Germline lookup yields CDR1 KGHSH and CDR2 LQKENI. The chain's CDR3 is CASSAGQGATNEKLFF. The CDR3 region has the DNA TGTGCCAGCTCAGCCGGACAGGGGGCAACTAATGAAAAACTGTTTTTT.

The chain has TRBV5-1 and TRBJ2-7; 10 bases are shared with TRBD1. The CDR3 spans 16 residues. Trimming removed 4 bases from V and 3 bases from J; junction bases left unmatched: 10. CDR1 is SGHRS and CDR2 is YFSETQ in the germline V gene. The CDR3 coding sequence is TGCGCCAGCAGCCTGGCCGGGACAGGGGTGGGCTACGAGCAGTACTTC. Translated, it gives CASSLAGTGVGYEQYF. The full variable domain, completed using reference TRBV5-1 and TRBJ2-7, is KAGVTQTPRYLIKTRGQQVTLSCSPISGHRSVSWYQQTPGQGLQFLFEYFSETQRNKGNFPGRFSGRQFSNSRSEMNVSTLELGDSALYLCASSLAGTGVGYEQYFGPGTRLTVT.

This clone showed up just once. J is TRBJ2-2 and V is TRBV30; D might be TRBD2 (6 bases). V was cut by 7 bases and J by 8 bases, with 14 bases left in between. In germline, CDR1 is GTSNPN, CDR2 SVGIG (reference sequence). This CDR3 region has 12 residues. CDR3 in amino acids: CAYMTRRGELFF. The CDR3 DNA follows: TGTGCCTACATGACTAGGCGAGGGGAGCTGTTTTTT.

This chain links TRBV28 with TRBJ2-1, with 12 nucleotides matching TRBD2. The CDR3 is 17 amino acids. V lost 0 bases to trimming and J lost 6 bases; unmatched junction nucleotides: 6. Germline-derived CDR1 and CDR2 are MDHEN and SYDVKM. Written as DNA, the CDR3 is TGTGCCAGCAGTTTATGGTCTAGCGGGAGGGCCGGCAATGAGCAGTTCTTC. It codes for CASSLWSSGRAGNEQFF.

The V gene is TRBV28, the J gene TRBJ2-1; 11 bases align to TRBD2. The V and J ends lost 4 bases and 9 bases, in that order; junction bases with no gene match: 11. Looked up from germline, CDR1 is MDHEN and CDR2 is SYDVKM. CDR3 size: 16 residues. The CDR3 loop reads CASSSYTSGSKVEQFF. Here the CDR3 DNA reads TGTGCCAGCAGTTCCTATACTAGCGGGAGCAAGGTTGAGCAGTTCTTC.

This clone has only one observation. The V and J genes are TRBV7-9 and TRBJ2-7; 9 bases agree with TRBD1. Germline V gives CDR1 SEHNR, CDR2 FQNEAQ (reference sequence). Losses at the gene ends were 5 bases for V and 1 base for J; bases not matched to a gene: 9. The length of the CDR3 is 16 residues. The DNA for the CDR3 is TGTGCCAGCAGCCCCAACAGGGGGCCTGGGTCCTACGAGCAGTACTTC. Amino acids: CASSPNRGPGSYEQYF.

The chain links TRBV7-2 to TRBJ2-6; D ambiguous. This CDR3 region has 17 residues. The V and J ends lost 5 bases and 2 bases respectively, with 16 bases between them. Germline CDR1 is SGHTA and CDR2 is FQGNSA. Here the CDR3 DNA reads TGTGCCAGCAGCCCTAGGATCGACCCGGCTGGGGCCAACGTCCTGACTTTC. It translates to CASSPRIDPAGANVLTF. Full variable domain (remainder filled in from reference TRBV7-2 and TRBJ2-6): GAGVSQSPSNKVTEKGKDVELRCDPISGHTALYWYRQSLGQGLEFLIYFQGNSAPDKSGLPSDRFSAERTGGSVSTLTIQRTQQEDSAVYLCASSPRIDPAGANVLTFGAGSRLTVL.

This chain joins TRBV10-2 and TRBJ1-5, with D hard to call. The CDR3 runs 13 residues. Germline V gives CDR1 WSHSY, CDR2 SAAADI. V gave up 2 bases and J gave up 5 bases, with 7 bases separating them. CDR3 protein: CASSENTYQPQHF. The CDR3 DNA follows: TGCGCCAGCAGTGAGAACACCTATCAGCCCCAGCATTTT.

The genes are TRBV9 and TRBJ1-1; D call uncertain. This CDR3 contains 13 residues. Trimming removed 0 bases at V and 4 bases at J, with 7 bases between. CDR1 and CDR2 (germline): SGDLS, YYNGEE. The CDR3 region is CASSVGSGTEAFF. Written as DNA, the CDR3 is TGTGCCAGCAGCGTAGGGTCAGGCACTGAAGCTTTCTTT.

For the CDR3, the DNA is TGTGCCAGCAGTTTATCGGGCAGAACAAACACCGGGGAGCTGTTTTTT. It translates to CASSLSGRTNTGELFF. This rearrangement joins TRBV27 to TRBJ2-2; D is ambiguous. Germline values: CDR1 MNHEY, CDR2 SMNVEV (reference sequence). Deletions cut 0 bases from V and 2 bases from J, with 10 bases between. The CDR3 extends over 16 amino acids.

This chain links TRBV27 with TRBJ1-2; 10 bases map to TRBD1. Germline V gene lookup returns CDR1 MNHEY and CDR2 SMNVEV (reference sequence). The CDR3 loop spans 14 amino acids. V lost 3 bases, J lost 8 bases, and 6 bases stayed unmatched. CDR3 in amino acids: CASSFRTGGEGYTF. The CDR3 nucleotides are TGTGCCAGCAGTTTCCGGACAGGGGGGGAGGGCTACACCTTC.

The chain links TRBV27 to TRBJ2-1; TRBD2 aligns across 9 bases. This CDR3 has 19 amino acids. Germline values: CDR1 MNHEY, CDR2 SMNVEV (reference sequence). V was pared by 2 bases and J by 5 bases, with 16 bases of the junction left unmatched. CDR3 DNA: TGTGCCAGCAGTTTAAGCCTTAGGGCGGGAGGGCCTCGTGACAATGAGCAGTTCTTC. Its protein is CASSLSLRAGGPRDNEQFF.

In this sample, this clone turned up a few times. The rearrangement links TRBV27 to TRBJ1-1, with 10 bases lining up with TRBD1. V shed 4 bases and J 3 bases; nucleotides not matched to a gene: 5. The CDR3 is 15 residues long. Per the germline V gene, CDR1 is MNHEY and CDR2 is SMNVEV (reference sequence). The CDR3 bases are TGTGCCAGCAGTTGGGGGACAGGGGTAGACACTGAAGCTTTCTTT. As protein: CASSWGTGVDTEAFF.

The CDR3 is CASSLDMRGGADTQYF. The CDR3 region has the DNA TGTGCCAGCAGCTTGGATATGCGGGGAGGGGCAGATACGCAGTATTTT. The J gene is TRBJ2-3, the V gene TRBV5-4, with TRBD2 identical over 7 bases. This CDR3 contains 16 residues. Looked up from germline, CDR1 is SGHNT and CDR2 is YYREEE (reference sequence). Trimming removed 0 bases from V and 4 bases from J; junction bases left unmatched: 8.

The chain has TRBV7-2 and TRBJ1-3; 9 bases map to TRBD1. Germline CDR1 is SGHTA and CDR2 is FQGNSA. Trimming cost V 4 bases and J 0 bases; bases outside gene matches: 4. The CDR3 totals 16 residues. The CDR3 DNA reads TGTGCCAGCAGCTCCGCGGGACAGGGCTCTGGAAACACCATATATTTT. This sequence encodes CASSSAGQGSGNTIYF.

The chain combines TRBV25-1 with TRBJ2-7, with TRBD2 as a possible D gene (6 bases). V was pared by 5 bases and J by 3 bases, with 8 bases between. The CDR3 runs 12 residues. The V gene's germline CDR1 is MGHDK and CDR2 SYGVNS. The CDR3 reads CASSRGIYEQYF. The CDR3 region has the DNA TGTGCCAGCAGTCGCGGGATCTACGAGCAGTACTTC.